This TCR beta chain was sequenced during a study of cytomegalovirus exposure and HLA in healthy donors (TCRdb year 2017). Notes on the research overall: An earlier analysis of approximately 640 of the donors reported 276 Gb of sequence data and 117 million unique TCR beta sequences from about 180 million T cells. About 330 gigabases of sequencing data and 70 million to 95 million unique TCR sequences made up an early release that covered nearly 650 HLA-typed donors. Of the roughly 400 genotyped donors, over 65% fell in the genetic ancestry cluster associated with self-reported Caucasian donors. The study was designed to test whether signatures of past pathogen exposure could be identified by cataloging public T cell receptors. The study profiled the T cell repertoires of some 610 subjects by immunosequencing and related them to cytomegalovirus serostatus. A separate validation cohort of 100 to 150 different subjects was used in addition to the roughly 620-subject first cohort. High-throughput TCR immunosequencing, statistical association of individual TCRs with disease status, and machine learning were combined to predict cytomegalovirus infection status. A later analysis re-examined previously published TCR beta repertoires from more than 650 donors and added high-resolution HLA genotyping to investigate patterns of TCR occurrence. Rather than using new phenotypic data, the later analysis identified candidate immune exposures from TCR beta sequences and from how often those sequences occurred across donors. To decide whether each TCR beta V gene segment behaved as functional or pseudogenic, an earlier analysis of approximately 620 of the donors relied on high-throughput TCR beta sequencing. Donor age, sex, ethnicity and CMV serostatus were compiled together with the repertoire data. A later genetic analysis used genome-wide SNP genotypes for about three fifths of the roughly 700 donors, treating that subset as a discovery cohort. All discovery cohort repertoires had been generated on a single sequencing platform. HLA typing included class I and class II loci at four-digit resolution. The number of donors typed differed by locus, with roughly 620-630 for A, B, C, DRB1 and DQB1, around 500 for DQA1, 600 to 610 for DPA1, and 400 to 490 for DPB1. Four or five DR-DQ haplotypes were handled as single units for association and clustering because linkage in the cohort was strong. Among under 450 genotyped donors of the cohort, an average of about 240,000 unique TCR beta nucleotide sequences were sequenced per donor, roughly a sixth of them non-productive.

In total, approximately 690 healthy bone marrow donors made up the cohort. All cohort members were sampled while nominally healthy, although unrecorded immune exposures were likely present. The donor was CMV seropositive and belonged to the group of around 300 seropositive cohort members. Every donor gave a peripheral blood sample, and the peripheral blood mononuclear cells from that sample were used for TCR beta sequencing. Genomic DNA extraction from the blood cell samples was performed with the Qiagen DNeasy Blood Extraction Kit. On this clone itself: The antigen it binds to is not known. No per-base quality is available; no much larger clone lies one base away.

The library was obtained by the immunoSEQ multiplex PCR assay. For the multiplex PCR, a mixture combining 60 forward primers for TCR Vbeta segments and 13 reverse primers for TCR Jbeta segments was used. The CDR3 region of rearranged TCR beta genes was amplified from genomic DNA with a multiplex PCR assay. The amplified TCR beta libraries were sequenced on the Illumina HiSeq System as 87-base-pair reads. The paper's data handling went like this. A later analysis counted around 72 million unique TCR beta chains across the 550 to 700 repertoires, and some 11 million of these chains were shared by at least two donors. A nearest-neighbor algorithm error-corrected the raw reads and collapsed the reads into unique sequences, merging closely related sequences to remove PCR and sequencing errors. CDR3 sequences were aligned to IMGT reference sequences to assign V, D and J gene segments. For a sequence to be retained, a match of at least six nucleotides to both a V gene segment and a J gene segment was required. Rearrangements were called productive when the CDR3 lacked stop codons and stayed in frame with V and J; all others were non-productive. CDR3 was defined by IMGT convention, running from the second conserved V-encoded cysteine to the conserved J-encoded phenylalanine. The earlier analysis of around 640 of the donors excluded sequences that lacked an unambiguous match to a single V gene segment. In an earlier analysis of 450 to 700 of the donors, V segments were called functional above 56.7% productive rearrangements and were called segregating when the between-donor standard deviation exceeded 5%. A statistical classification framework was developed to diagnose cytomegalovirus status using the catalog of TCR beta chain sequences. In a later analysis, TCR nucleotide sequences were compared against IMGT/GENE-DB human TR gene sequences so that V and J genes could be assigned. A later analysis assigned CDR3 sequences and most-parsimonious VDJ recombination scenarios with the TCRdist pipeline. In a later analysis, every TCR beta chain was defined by the combination of its CDR3 amino acid sequence and its V-gene family, and reads without a unique V-gene family were dropped. In a later analysis, approximately 640 highly shared, low-generation-probability nucleotide sequences were removed to address suspected cross-contamination and a sequencing artifact. For each public chain, a later analysis derived a clonal expansion index from normalized ranks of inferred template counts within each repertoire. Generation probabilities in a later analysis came from a VDJ recombination model fitted to out-of-frame rearrangements, and those results were checked against IGoR. In a later analysis, hypergeometric tests were used to score TCR-TCR, TCR-HLA and TCR-CMV co-occurrence, with a repertoire-size bias correction applied to TCR pairs. False discovery rates were estimated in a later analysis by permuting HLA or CMV assignments 20 times. A later analysis grouped co-occurring TCRs with DBSCAN, adding TCRdist sequence similarity when clustering within HLA-allele-positive subsets. Repertoires with fewer than 30,000 or more than 120,000 public chains, plus five repertoires with anomalous nucleotide sharing, were excluded from co-occurrence clustering. The source is immuneACCESS, and TCRdb retained only in-frame sequences with V and J called. Part of the clones is not carried over; for the studies checked, unresolved V genes explain less than half of this, and the remainder is unexplained. V and J calls and clone size are given by that table; D and trimming were obtained from the DNA. The sample table records about 170,000 clones; around 80% of these occur just once. The ten largest account for 6% to 7.5% of the sample.

CDR1 and CDR2 were assigned from the germline V gene as MDHEN and SYDVKM. From the cysteine up to the phenylalanine, the CDR3 has a length of 15 residues. Left in the record is the CDR3 DNA by itself, 45 bases read in frame from the first base. Unmatched junction bases come to 10, with V trimmed by 6 bases and J by 5 bases. The paper's findings and limits, for the study overall: Compared with the 666-donor mean, donors in an Asian-associated ancestry cluster had fewer N-insertions in productive TCRs, according to a later genetic analysis. A few of the identified cytomegalovirus-associated TCR beta chains were confirmed in vitro to be specific for cytomegalovirus antigens. The study listed 164 TCR beta chains as associated with cytomegalovirus. Because some donors lacked HLA typing at each locus, the association tests relied only on the typed subset. Most TCR sequences were seen in very few donors, while some public TCRs were found in many individuals. In a later analysis, more than 15,000 TCR beta sequences were associated with specific HLA alleles at a false discovery rate of 0.05. In both the original and validation cohorts, the classifier was reported to diagnose cytomegalovirus status with high specificity and sensitivity. Immune exposure information for the cohort was limited to CMV serostatus. According to a later analysis, parvovirus B19, influenza, CMV and Epstein-Barr virus appeared linked to several top co-occurrence clusters. A cluster of highly shared sequence variants was judged likely to be a technical artifact of the sequencing pipeline. A further reported finding was that TCR beta sequences accurately predicted the HLA-A and HLA-B alleles for most subjects in the first cohort. Correlated functional status among segregating V segments might reflect linkage disequilibrium, but an unknown experimental factor could not be ruled out. V-gene and J-gene trimming of TCR beta chains was associated with a missense DCLRE1C variant in a later genetic analysis, and the association was replicated in an independent cohort. In a later analysis, HLA-associated TCR beta chains were found to be more clonally expanded and to have lower generation probabilities than equally common non-associated chains. A later analysis found that most CMV-associated TCR beta chains appeared HLA-restricted, with HLA associations seemingly driven largely by CMV exposure. When HLA alleles, especially DR and DQ, strongly co-occurred, attributing TCR associations to individual alleles was difficult. The authors suggested that the approach could potentially be generalized to other disease states and immunological phenotypes. In a later analysis, TCR association rates were found to vary across HLA loci, with the most associated TCRs seen for DRB1 alleles and the fewest for HLA-C alleles. The cohort was sequenced for TCR beta chains only, and without alpha or paired-chain data the features that could be detected were limited. Presence/absence analyses assumed roughly uniform sequencing depth across donors, an assumption that may not hold. In an earlier analysis of a few hundred of the donors, most TCR beta V segments were observed in productive rearrangements about 87% or about 30% of the time, broadly matching IMGT annotations. Because the 87-base-pair reads could not distinguish some IMGT-functional V segments, including TRBV6-2 and TRBV6-3, those segments were excluded. Roughly 15 rarely observed V segments, including chromosome 9 orphons, were excluded from the earlier analysis of approximately 500 of the donors because counts were too low.

This TCR was recovered from a man aged 25-45 years in good health and CMV-seropositive. The sequenced material came from PBMCs. The chain joins TRBV28 to TRBJ2-1, with TRBD2 matching 7 junction bases. The DNA sequence is given as TGTGCCAGCAGACCCCCGGGGGGTTTGAACAATGAGCAGTTCTTC. Its protein product is CASRPPGGLNNEQFF.